These 20 T cell receptor beta chains were all obtained from the same sample, sequenced in a study of shared clonotypes between healthy human individuals. Generated by immunoSEQ multiplex PCR, the TCRdb table keeps only in-frame clones and is missing some. Of more than 500,000 clones detected, about 96% appear once; the ten largest clones hold about 0.06%. Sequencing was performed on naive CD4+ T cells sorted from blood. Subset reported: CD45RA+ positively selected. The receptors were sampled from a woman aged 25 to 39 in good health.

This rearrangement joins TRBV18 to TRBJ2-5, with D perhaps TRBD2 (6 bases). Germline V gene lookup returns CDR1 KGHSH and CDR2 LQKENI. CDR3 length: 14 amino acids. The V and J ends lost 0 bases and 5 bases respectively, with 10 bases between them. The CDR3 reads CASSPPPGEETQYF. The CDR3 DNA is TGTGCCAGCTCACCACCGCCGGGGGAGGAGACCCAGTACTTC.

The rearrangement joins TRBV28 to TRBJ1-4; D is unresolved. Germline values: CDR1 MDHEN, CDR2 SYDVKM. V lost 8 bases, J lost 4 bases, and 11 bases lay in between. The CDR3 is made up of 13 amino acids. CDR3 sequence (DNA): TGTGCCAGCGGACTGGTGGGTAATGAAAAACTGTTTTTT. It encodes CASGLVGNEKLFF.

CDR3 in amino acids: CASSLVGAQGYTF. DNA of the CDR3: TGCGCCAGCAGCTTGGTCGGGGCGCAGGGCTACACCTTC. The chain links TRBV5-1 to TRBJ1-2, with a weak D call TRBD1 (5 bases). CDR1 and CDR2 from the germline V gene are SGHRS and YFSETQ. The CDR3 consists of 13 residues. Trimming shortened V by 0 bases and J by 8 bases, and 11 bases separated the two germline ends.

Written as DNA, the CDR3 is TGTGCCAGCAGCGAGGGACATTCTCTCTCTGGAAACACCATATATTTT. Protein product: CASSEGHSLSGNTIYF. V usage is TRBV7-3 and J usage is TRBJ1-3; perhaps TRBD1 as D (6 bases). There are 16 residues in the CDR3. CDR1 and CDR2 from the germline V gene are SGHTA and FQGTGA. The V gene lost 5 bases and the J gene lost 0 bases, with 14 bases spanning the gap. The full variable domain, with the rest looked up from reference TRBV7-3 and TRBJ1-3, is GAGVSQTPSNKVTEKGKYVELRCDPISGHTALYWYRQSLGQGPEFLIYFQGTGAADDSGLPNDRFFAVRPEGSVSTLKIQRTERGDSAVYLCASSEGHSLSGNTIYFGEGSWLTVV.

To note about this clone: This specimen includes other DNA sequences encoding the same CDR3. The chain is built from TRBV18 and TRBJ2-5; D gene uncertain. This CDR3 is built from 12 residues. Trimming removed 3 bases from V and 2 bases from J, with 4 bases in between. Germline V gene lookup returns CDR1 KGHSH and CDR2 LQKENI. CDR3 residues: CASSPGQETQYF. Here the CDR3 DNA reads TGTGCCAGCTCACCGGGGCAAGAGACCCAGTACTTC.

The chain carries TRBV28 and TRBJ2-2; D not resolved. Trimming took 5 bases from V and 3 from J, leaving 10 bases between them. CDR1 and CDR2 (germline): MDHEN, SYDVKM. The CDR3 runs to 14 residues. The CDR3 sequence is CASSPGDYTGELFF. CDR3 in DNA: TGTGCCAGCAGTCCGGGCGATTACACCGGGGAGCTGTTTTTT.

This clone was counted once. The J gene is TRBJ2-7, the V gene TRBV5-4, with 10 bases lining up with TRBD1. The CDR3 spans 16 residues. Germline CDR1 is SGHNT and CDR2 is YYREEE (reference sequence). The J segment lost 3 bases and the V segment lost 5 bases, leaving 11 bases of the junction unmatched. CDR3 loop: CASSYGDRGHSYEQYF. The CDR3 DNA follows: TGTGCCAGCAGTTACGGCGACAGGGGGCACAGCTACGAGCAGTACTTC. Full variable domain (outside the CDR3, taken from reference TRBV5-4 and TRBJ2-7): ETGVTQSPTHLIKTRGQQVTLRCSSQSGHNTVSWYQQALGQGPQFIFQYYREEENGRGNFPPRFSGLQFPNYSSELNVNALELDDSALYLCASSYGDRGHSYEQYFGPGTRLTVT.

This clone was recorded only once. CDR3 sequence: CASSLPDFQETQYF. CDR3 in DNA: TGTGCCAGCAGCTTACCTGACTTCCAAGAGACCCAGTACTTC. The chain couples TRBV7-9 to TRBJ2-5; D ambiguous. This CDR3 region has 14 residues. CDR1 and CDR2 (germline): SEHNR, FQNEAQ (reference sequence). The V gene lost 2 bases and the J gene lost 1 base, with 8 bases spanning the gap. The variable domain in full, completed from reference TRBV7-9 and TRBJ2-5, reads DTGVSQNPRHKITKRGQNVTFRCDPISEHNRLYWYRQTLGQGPEFLTYFQNEAQLEKSRLLSDRFSAERPKGSFSTLEIQRTEQGDSAMYLCASSLPDFQETQYFGPGTRLLVL.

V and J are TRBV6-6 and TRBJ1-1; TRBD1 matches at 7 bases. V dropped 2 bases and J dropped 10; count of bases not matched to a gene: 1. Germline V gives CDR1 MNHNY, CDR2 SVGAGI (reference sequence). The CDR3 totals 11 residues. CDR3 DNA sequence: TGTGCCAGCAGTTACACAGGGGTAGCTTTCTTT. Translating gives CASSYTGVAFF.

The chain carries TRBV28 and TRBJ1-2; D is ambiguous. The germline gives CDR1 MDHEN, CDR2 SYDVKM. The V end was cut by 3 bases, the J end by 5 bases, with 10 bases between. There are 13 residues in the CDR3. The CDR3 coding sequence is TGTGCCAGCAGTTTTGAGGGTCGGTATGGCTACACCTTC. Amino acid sequence: CASSFEGRYGYTF.

This clone was seen only once. The chain couples TRBV5-1 to TRBJ2-1, with D unclear. V gave up 0 bases and J gave up 6 bases, with 7 bases separating them. Germline assignment: CDR1 SGHRS and CDR2 YFSETQ. The length of the CDR3 is 13 residues. The CDR3 protein is CASSLARANEQFF. CDR3 nucleotides: TGCGCCAGCAGCTTGGCAAGGGCCAATGAGCAGTTCTTC.

J is TRBJ2-7 and V is TRBV25-1, with D tentatively TRBD2 (5 bases). CDR1 and CDR2 from the germline V gene are MGHDK and SYGVNS. The CDR3 extends over 15 amino acids. Trimming shortened V by 5 bases and J by 3 bases, and 17 bases separated the two germline ends. The CDR3 loop reads CASSPRGGSFYEQYF. Here the CDR3 DNA reads TGTGCCAGCAGTCCACGCGGTGGGAGTTTCTACGAGCAGTACTTC.

As for this clone: The sample contains more than one DNA sequence encoding this CDR3. DNA of the CDR3: TGTGCCAGCAGCCGCGACAGGGTGGGAGAAAAACTGTTTTTT. Translated, it gives CASSRDRVGEKLFF. The chain couples TRBV28 to TRBJ1-4; 7 bases are a match to TRBD1. The trim removed 6 bases at V and 8 bases at J, leaving 9 bases unmatched. Germline assignment: CDR1 MDHEN and CDR2 SYDVKM. The CDR3 runs 14 residues.

The gene calls are TRBV7-2 and TRBJ1-3, with D possibly being TRBD1 (5 bases). The germline V and J ends were trimmed by 0 bases and 2 bases, with 8 bases remaining between them. The CDR3 contains 15 residues. CDR1 SGHTA and CDR2 FQGNSA come from the germline V gene. The CDR3 sequence is CASSLAETAGNTIYF. The DNA of the CDR3 is TGTGCCAGCAGCTTAGCAGAGACAGCTGGAAACACCATATATTTT.

V usage is TRBV27 and J usage is TRBJ2-1, with D perhaps TRBD1 (6 bases). CDR1 is MNHEY and CDR2 is SMNVEV in the germline V gene (reference sequence). CDR3 size: 13 residues. V was trimmed by 3 bases and J by 6 bases, leaving 9 bases between them. The CDR3 here is CASSFLDSNEQFF. In nucleotides, the CDR3 is TGTGCCAGCAGTTTCCTGGACAGCAATGAGCAGTTCTTC.

This chain uses TRBV28 with TRBJ2-7, with D tentatively TRBD1 (5 bases). Germline V gives CDR1 MDHEN, CDR2 SYDVKM. V lost 4 bases, J lost 6 bases, and 16 bases lay in between. There are 14 residues in the CDR3. As DNA, the CDR3 is TGTGCCAGCAGTTGGGGCCGGGCACCGGCCGAGCAGTACTTC. It codes for CASSWGRAPAEQYF.

This chain connects TRBV6-6 to TRBJ2-5, with TRBD2 identical over 9 bases. The germline V gene encodes CDR1 MNHNY and CDR2 SVGAGI (reference sequence). The CDR3 is made up of 13 amino acids. V gave up 9 bases and J gave up 4 bases; unmatched junction bases: 6. CDR3 bases: TGTGCCAGTAGCGGGAGCGGGGGAGAGACCCAGTACTTC. It specifies CASSGSGGETQYF.

V is TRBV27 and J is TRBJ1-2; 9 bases are shared with TRBD1. CDR1 MNHEY and CDR2 SMNVEV come from the germline V gene (reference sequence). Losses at the gene ends were 6 bases for V and 4 bases for J; bases not matched to a gene: 9. CDR3 length equals 15 residues. DNA of the CDR3: TGTGCCAGCAGATCAACAGGGGGCGACCCCTATGGCTACACCTTC. Its protein is CASRSTGGDPYGYTF.

This sequence joins TRBV28 and TRBJ2-7; D uncertain. V lost 5 bases and J 3 bases, leaving 29 bases between the germline ends. The CDR3 length is 19 residues. Germline CDR1 MDHEN, CDR2 SYDVKM. CDR3 coding DNA: TGTGCCAGCAGTCTCAACTACAACTCCCGACTCCTTCGGCACTACGAGCAGTACTTC. It codes for CASSLNYNSRLLRHYEQYF.

The V gene is TRBV18, the J gene TRBJ1-5; D is unresolved. CDR1 is KGHSH and CDR2 is LQKENI in the germline V gene. The CDR3 consists of 17 residues. The V gene lost 3 bases and the J gene lost 0 bases, with 15 bases spanning the gap. The CDR3 spells CASSPNSRTDSNQPQHF. CDR3 coding DNA: TGTGCCAGCTCACCCAATAGCCGGACGGATAGCAATCAGCCCCAGCATTTT.